Below, one T cell receptor (beta chain) is given with its context. Its antigen remains unidentified. This sample is drawn from a study of OX40 agonist ivuxolimab in advanced cancers. Findings of the study overall: By week 6 at 0.1 to 3.0 mg/kg, blood CD4+ and CD8+ T cells had expanded clonally. Specificity for antigen went undetermined in the expanded peripheral T cells.

Assay used: immunoSEQ multiplex PCR; TCRdb lists only in-frame clones, some missing. In the table there are 65,000 to 80,000 clones, 90% of which are singletons. Germline loops: CDR1 SGHAT, CDR2 FQNNGV. Unmatched junction bases numbered 6, after V lost 0 bases and J lost 2 bases. This CDR3 has 16 amino acids. Sequenced here: CD4+ or CD8+ T cells sorted from blood, sampled in a trial of the OX40 agonist ivuxolimab. This TCR was sampled from an adult with an advanced solid tumor such as melanoma, head and neck, liver or kidney cancer. The rearrangement joins TRBV11-2 to TRBJ2-5; the match to TRBD2 covers 7 bases. In DNA form, the CDR3 reads TGTGCCAGCAGCTTAGAGGTAGCGGGTGTACAAGAGACCCAGTACTTC. Translation: CASSLEVAGVQETQYF.